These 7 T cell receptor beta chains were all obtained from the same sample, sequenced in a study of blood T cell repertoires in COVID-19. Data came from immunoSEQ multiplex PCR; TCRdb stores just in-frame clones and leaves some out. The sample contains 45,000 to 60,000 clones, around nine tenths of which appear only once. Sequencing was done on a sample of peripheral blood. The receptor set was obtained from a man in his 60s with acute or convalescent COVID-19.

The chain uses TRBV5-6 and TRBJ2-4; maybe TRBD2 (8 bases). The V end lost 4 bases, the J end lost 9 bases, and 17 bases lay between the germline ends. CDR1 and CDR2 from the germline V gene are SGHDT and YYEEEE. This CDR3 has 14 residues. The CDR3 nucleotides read TGTGCCAGCAGCCCCCCGACAGGGACTAGCATTCAGTACTTC. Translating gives CASSPPTGTSIQYF.

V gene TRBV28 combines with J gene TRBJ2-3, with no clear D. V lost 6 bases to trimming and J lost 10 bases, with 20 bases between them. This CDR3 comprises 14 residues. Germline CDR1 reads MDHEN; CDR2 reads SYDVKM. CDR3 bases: TGTGCCAGCAGCCCTACGATTCGGAGCGAGCCGCAGTATTTT. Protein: CASSPTIRSEPQYF.

The CDR3 DNA follows: TGTGCCAGCAGCAGCCCGACAGACCCGGCCAACACCATATATTTT. Encoded protein: CASSSPTDPANTIYF. The chain employs TRBV21-1 and TRBJ1-3; TRBD1, as called in the table, went unchecked against the DNA. TRBV21-1 is noted as a pseudogene. CDR3 length equals 15 residues.

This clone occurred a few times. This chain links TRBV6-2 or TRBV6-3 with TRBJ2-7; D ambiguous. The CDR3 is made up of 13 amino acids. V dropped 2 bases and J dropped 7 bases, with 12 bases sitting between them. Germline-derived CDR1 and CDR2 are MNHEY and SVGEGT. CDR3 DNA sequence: TGTGCCAGCAGTTACCTGGAGCATACTGAGCAGTACTTC. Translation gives CASSYLEHTEQYF.

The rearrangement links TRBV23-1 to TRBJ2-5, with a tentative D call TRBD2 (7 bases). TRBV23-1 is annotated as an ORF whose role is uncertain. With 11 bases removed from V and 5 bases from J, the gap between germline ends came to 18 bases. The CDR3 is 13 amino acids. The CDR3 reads CAWGGAFEETQYF. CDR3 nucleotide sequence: TGCGCCTGGGGGGGGGCCTTCGAGGAGACCCAGTACTTC.

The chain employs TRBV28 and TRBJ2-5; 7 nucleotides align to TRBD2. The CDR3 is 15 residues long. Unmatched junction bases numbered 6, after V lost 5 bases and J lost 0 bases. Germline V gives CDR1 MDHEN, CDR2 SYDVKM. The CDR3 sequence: CASSTGTSDQETQYF. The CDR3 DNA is TGTGCCAGCAGTACCGGTACTAGCGACCAAGAGACCCAGTACTTC.

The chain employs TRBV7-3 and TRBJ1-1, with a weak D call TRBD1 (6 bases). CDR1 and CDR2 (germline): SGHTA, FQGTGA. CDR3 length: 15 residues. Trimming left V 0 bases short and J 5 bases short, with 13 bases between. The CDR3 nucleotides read TGTGCCAGCAGCTTAACGGCAGGGGTGGCGACTGAAGCTTTCTTT. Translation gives CASSLTAGVATEAFF.